This T cell receptor beta chain was observed in a study of long-term antiretroviral therapy in people with HIV. About this clone: What it binds is unknown.

Study-level results: The repertoire was dominated at all time points by clones expanded before ART. With ART, diversity went up but was still lower than in transplant donor controls. Repertoires in HIV (unlike those of controls) had narrower CDR3 length ranges.

Version v3.0 of the immunoSEQ assay ran at survey level. Produced via immunoSEQ multiplex PCR; TCRdb's table is partial and in-frame only. Of 36,000 or so clones listed, over 70% are singletons. This CDR3 has 15 residues. The germline V gene encodes CDR1 MDHEN and CDR2 SYDVKM. V was clipped by 2 bases and J by 0 bases, with 8 bases between them. V gene TRBV28 combines with J gene TRBJ1-5; no firm D call. The sequence came from a man younger than 35 with HIV. The sequenced sample was unsorted PBMCs, obtained 0.6 years after starting antiretroviral therapy. The DNA for the CDR3 is TGTGCCAGCAGTTTACAGGAGAATAGCAATCAGCCCCAGCATTTT. Translation gives CASSLQENSNQPQHF. The full variable domain, completed using reference TRBV28 and TRBJ1-5, is DVKVTQSSRYLVKRTGEKVFLECVQDMDHENMFWYRQDPGLGLRLIYFSYDVKMKEKGDIPEGYSVSREKKERFSLILESASTNQTSMYLCASSLQENSNQPQHFGDGTRLSIL.